This passage covers 32 T cell receptor beta chains from one sample sequenced in a study of shared clonotypes between healthy human individuals. Clones were read by immunoSEQ multiplex PCR, and TCRdb kept only the in-frame ones, dropping some. The top ten hold 0.4% to 0.45% of the sample, which has over 1.5 million clones, 98% seen once. Sequencing input: naive CD4+ T cells sorted from blood. Subset noted: CD45RA+ positively selected. The source of these receptors is a man in his thirties or forties in good health.

The V gene is TRBV9, the J gene TRBJ1-5; D possibly corresponds to TRBD1 (5 bases). Trimming left V 3 bases short and J 2 bases short, with 12 bases between. The germline V gene encodes CDR1 SGDLS and CDR2 YYNGEE. This CDR3 region has 15 residues. The CDR3 nucleotides are TGTGCCAGCAGCGGGTCAGGGATGGGCAATCAGCCCCAGCATTTT. Translation gives CASSGSGMGNQPQHF.

The J gene is TRBJ1-2, the V gene TRBV6-5, with D hard to call. The germline V and J ends were trimmed by 1 base and 2 bases, with 5 bases remaining between them. The germline V gene encodes CDR1 MNHEY and CDR2 SVGAGI. The CDR3 has 13 residues. The CDR3 coding sequence is TGTGCCAGCAGTTACTGGAGGAACTATGGCTACACCTTC. Translated, it gives CASSYWRNYGYTF.

Here the CDR3 DNA reads TGTGCCAGCAGTTACGCGCTTCGGTATACGCAGTATTTT. This encodes CASSYALRYTQYF. The chain uses TRBV6-6 and TRBJ2-3; D not certain. Germline CDR1 is MNHNY and CDR2 is SVGAGI (reference sequence). The CDR3 is 13 amino acids. V was clipped by 2 bases and J by 7 bases, with 10 bases between them.

The genes are TRBV5-1 and TRBJ1-3; D uncertain. CDR1 and CDR2 (germline): SGHRS, YFSETQ. The V and J ends lost 7 bases and 3 bases respectively, with 14 bases between them. The CDR3 totals 14 residues. In nucleotides, the CDR3 is TGCGCCAGCCGACCGCAGGAGATTGGAAACACCATATATTTT. It translates to CASRPQEIGNTIYF.

In the case of this clone: At one boundary the junction diverges from the germline segment, which might be a read error. The rearrangement links TRBV10-3 to TRBJ2-5, with no clear D. Germline V CDR1 and CDR2: ENHRY, SYGVKD. This CDR3 has 8 amino acids. The CDR3 region is CAINPENF. The CDR3 bases are TGTGCCATCAACCCAGAGAACTTC.

This clone was observed once. The V gene is TRBV7-6, the J gene TRBJ2-1, with a weak D call TRBD2 (6 bases). Between the trimmed V and J ends, which lost 0 bases and 1 base, there was a span of 16 bases. Germline loops: CDR1 SGHVS, CDR2 FNYEAQ. CDR3 length: 18 amino acids. CDR3 sequence: CASSLATEGVRSYNEQFF. In nucleotides, the CDR3 is TGTGCCAGCAGCTTAGCGACGGAGGGAGTCCGTTCCTACAATGAGCAGTTCTTC.

The rearrangement uses TRBV5-4 and TRBJ1-5; D gene uncertain. The CDR3 length is 13 residues. CDR1 and CDR2 from the germline V gene are SGHNT and YYREEE (reference sequence). V lost 4 bases, J lost 4 bases, and 9 bases lay in between. CDR3 sequence reads: CASSVGGNQPQHF. DNA for the CDR3: TGTGCCAGCAGCGTCGGAGGGAATCAGCCCCAGCATTTT.

J is TRBJ1-4 and V is TRBV29-1; D is possibly TRBD1 (5 bases). CDR1 and CDR2 from the germline V gene are SQVTM and ANQGSEA. This CDR3 is built from 15 residues. Trimming took off 1 base at V and 2 bases at J, with 11 bases between the two ends. The CDR3 region is CSVEGVGGTNEKLFF. In DNA, the CDR3 is TGCAGCGTTGAAGGGGTCGGGGGGACTAATGAAAAACTGTTTTTT.

This clone was observed a single time. The same CDR3 also results from other DNA sequences found in this sample. The chain is built from TRBV7-2 and TRBJ1-5; the D is unclear. The CDR3 has 15 residues. Germline CDR1 is SGHTA and CDR2 is FQGNSA. The V and J ends lost 1 base and 0 bases respectively, with 7 bases between them. The CDR3 sequence is CASSLVVNSNQPQHF. CDR3 coding DNA: TGTGCCAGCAGCTTAGTTGTAAATAGCAATCAGCCCCAGCATTTT.

The chain uses TRBV28 and TRBJ2-2; a weak D match, TRBD1 (5 bases). Trimming pared 6 bases from V and 0 bases from J, leaving 11 bases between. The CDR3 has 15 residues. Looked up from germline, CDR1 is MDHEN and CDR2 is SYDVKM. The CDR3 loop is CASSGHLANTGELFF. The CDR3 nucleotides read TGTGCCAGCAGCGGACACTTAGCGAACACCGGGGAGCTGTTTTTT.

The chain employs TRBV5-1 and TRBJ1-3; D remains unclear. CDR1 and CDR2 from the germline V gene are SGHRS and YFSETQ. Trimming left V 0 bases short and J 4 bases short, with 8 bases between. This CDR3 has 14 amino acids. DNA of the CDR3: TGCGCCAGCAGCTTGGGAGTGAGGGGAAACACCATATATTTT. Protein product: CASSLGVRGNTIYF.

The chain carries TRBV7-4 and TRBJ1-5; 7 bases line up with TRBD1. The CDR3 runs 18 residues. Germline CDR1 reads SGHVT; CDR2 reads SQSDAQ. The V segment lost 3 bases and the J segment 5 bases; nucleotides outside the gene matches: 16. This CDR3 is CASSLGGKWDSRDQPQHF. DNA of the CDR3: TGTGCCAGCAGCTTGGGGGGTAAATGGGACAGCCGGGATCAGCCCCAGCATTTT.

The gene calls are TRBV9 and TRBJ2-1; D might be TRBD1 (6 bases). CDR1 is SGDLS, CDR2 YYNGEE, per germline. Deletions cut 0 bases from V and 5 bases from J, with 9 bases between. The CDR3 is 14 amino acids. The CDR3 region has the DNA TGTGCCAGCAGCGTAGCTCAGGGGAACAATGAGCAGTTCTTC. Translated, it gives CASSVAQGNNEQFF.

The table lists this clone with a count of one. The chain recombines TRBV5-1 with TRBJ1-1, with 8 bases lining up with TRBD1. CDR1 is SGHRS and CDR2 is YFSETQ in the germline V gene. The CDR3 is made up of 15 amino acids. V shed 4 bases, J shed 3 bases, and the junction held 8 bases outside the gene matches. CDR3 bases: TGCGCCAGCAGCGAACCAGGACAGGGAGACACTGAAGCTTTCTTT. Translation gives CASSEPGQGDTEAFF. Full variable domain (remainder filled in from reference TRBV5-1 and TRBJ1-1): KAGVTQTPRYLIKTRGQQVTLSCSPISGHRSVSWYQQTPGQGLQFLFEYFSETQRNKGNFPGRFSGRQFSNSRSEMNVSTLELGDSALYLCASSEPGQGDTEAFFGQGTRLTVV.

The V call is TRBV19, the J call TRBJ2-2, with 9 bases that match TRBD2. Germline assignment: CDR1 LNHDA and CDR2 SQIVND (reference sequence). The CDR3 contains 15 residues. After removal of 3 bases from V and 3 bases from J, the junction contained 2 bases not matched to a gene. The CDR3 region has the DNA TGTGCCAGTAGTATGCTAGCGGGGTACACCGGGGAGCTGTTTTTT. This translates into CASSMLAGYTGELFF.

The chain joins TRBV5-1 to TRBJ2-5; possible D gene TRBD1, 6 bases. Trimming took 2 bases from V and 5 from J, leaving 13 bases between them. Germline V gives CDR1 SGHRS, CDR2 YFSETQ. CDR3 size: 14 residues. This CDR3 is CASSFGQPRETQYF. The CDR3 DNA is TGCGCCAGCAGCTTTGGACAGCCTAGGGAGACCCAGTACTTC. Combining the CDR3 with reference TRBV5-1 and TRBJ2-5 gives the whole variable domain KAGVTQTPRYLIKTRGQQVTLSCSPISGHRSVSWYQQTPGQGLQFLFEYFSETQRNKGNFPGRFSGRQFSNSRSEMNVSTLELGDSALYLCASSFGQPRETQYFGPGTRLLVL.

V and J are TRBV5-1 and TRBJ2-1; 9 bases are shared with TRBD2. J lost 9 bases, V lost 0 bases, and 7 bases had no gene match. Germline-derived CDR1 and CDR2 are SGHRS and YFSETQ. This CDR3 region has 15 residues. The CDR3 reads CASSLALAGSGEQFF. The CDR3 DNA is TGCGCCAGCAGCTTGGCCCTAGCGGGATCGGGTGAGCAGTTCTTC. The full variable domain, rest sourced from reference TRBV5-1 and TRBJ2-1, is KAGVTQTPRYLIKTRGQQVTLSCSPISGHRSVSWYQQTPGQGLQFLFEYFSETQRNKGNFPGRFSGRQFSNSRSEMNVSTLELGDSALYLCASSLALAGSGEQFFGPGTRLTVL.

The chain has TRBV7-9 and TRBJ2-6, with D perhaps matching TRBD2 (8 bases). CDR1 SEHNR and CDR2 FQNEAQ come from the germline V gene (reference sequence). V lost 2 bases to trimming and J lost 4 bases, with 15 bases between them. This CDR3 contains 17 residues. The CDR3 nucleotides read TGTGCCAGCAGCTTACCCGGGAGGGGGCGAGGGGCCAACGTCCTGACTTTC. Its protein is CASSLPGRGRGANVLTF. Using reference TRBV7-9 and TRBJ2-6 for the parts outside the CDR3, the full variable domain is DTGVSQNPRHKITKRGQNVTFRCDPISEHNRLYWYRQTLGQGPEFLTYFQNEAQLEKSRLLSDRFSAERPKGSFSTLEIQRTEQGDSAMYLCASSLPGRGRGANVLTFGAGSRLTVL.

The V and J genes are TRBV28 and TRBJ2-3; TRBD1 matches 10 bases. V was pared by 1 base and J by 4 bases, with 5 bases of the junction left unmatched. This CDR3 has 16 residues. Germline V gene lookup returns CDR1 MDHEN and CDR2 SYDVKM. The CDR3 sequence: CASSLFGQGESDTQYF. CDR3 in DNA: TGTGCCAGCAGTTTATTCGGACAGGGGGAGTCAGATACGCAGTATTTT.

This chain links TRBV30 with TRBJ1-5; 9 positions match TRBD1. After removal of 5 bases from V and 5 bases from J, the junction contained 4 bases not matched to a gene. Germline lookup yields CDR1 GTSNPN and CDR2 SVGIG (reference sequence). The CDR3 sequence is 13 residues long. This CDR3 reads CAWGTGSDQPQHF. The DNA for the CDR3 is TGTGCCTGGGGGACAGGGTCGGATCAGCCCCAGCATTTT.

This chain joins TRBV28 and TRBJ2-7; unclear D gene. Deletions cut 8 bases from V and 2 bases from J, with 16 bases between. The V gene's germline CDR1 is MDHEN and CDR2 SYDVKM. This CDR3 is built from 14 residues. CDR3 in amino acids: CASGAPGIPYEQYF. In nucleotides, the CDR3 is TGTGCCAGCGGAGCCCCGGGTATCCCCTACGAGCAGTACTTC. The full variable domain, its missing parts supplied by reference TRBV28 and TRBJ2-7, is DVKVTQSSRYLVKRTGEKVFLECVQDMDHENMFWYRQDPGLGLRLIYFSYDVKMKEKGDIPEGYSVSREKKERFSLILESASTNQTSMYLCASGAPGIPYEQYFGPGTRLTVT.

This clone has only one observation. The J gene is TRBJ1-2, the V gene TRBV5-1; 9 bases are shared with TRBD1. In germline, CDR1 is SGHRS, CDR2 YFSETQ. The CDR3 length is 14 residues. Germline trimming cut 4 bases from V and 2 bases from J; bases unmatched to any gene: 3. CDR3 coding DNA: TGCGCCAGCAGCCGGGACAGGGCAAACTATGGCTACACCTTC. As protein: CASSRDRANYGYTF.

The V call is TRBV29-1, the J call TRBJ2-5; possible D gene TRBD2, 5 bases. The CDR3 sequence is 12 residues long. Germline values: CDR1 SQVTM, CDR2 ANQGSEA. V lost 3 bases to trimming and J lost 4 bases, with 9 bases between them. The CDR3 protein is CSVDWTLETQYF. The CDR3 nucleotides read TGCAGCGTTGACTGGACTCTAGAGACCCAGTACTTC. The full variable domain, its missing parts supplied by reference TRBV29-1 and TRBJ2-5, is SAVISQKPSRDICQRGTSLTIQCQVDSQVTMMFWYRQQPGQSLTLIATANQGSEATYESGFVIDKFPISRPNLTFSTLTVSNMSPEDSSIYLCSVDWTLETQYFGPGTRLLVL.

The chain joins TRBV18 to TRBJ2-2; the match to TRBD2 covers 8 bases. Germline V lookup: CDR1 KGHSH, CDR2 LQKENI. The J segment lost 5 bases and the V segment lost 1 base, leaving 9 bases of the junction unmatched. The CDR3 is 17 residues long. CDR3 sequence reads: CASSPLGISGMTGELFF. CDR3 DNA: TGTGCCAGCTCACCACTCGGTATTAGCGGGATGACCGGGGAGCTGTTTTTT.

The chain combines TRBV6-5 with TRBJ2-1; 9 nucleotides match TRBD1. The CDR3 is 16 residues long. Losses at the gene ends were 2 bases for V and 9 bases for J; bases not matched to a gene: 11. Germline V gene sequence: CDR1 MNHEY, CDR2 SVGAGI. The chain's CDR3 is CASSYRGDRVITEQFF. As DNA, the CDR3 is TGTGCCAGCAGTTACAGGGGGGACAGGGTTATAACTGAGCAGTTCTTC.

The V call is TRBV7-9, the J call TRBJ2-1; 8 positions agree with TRBD2. Germline-derived CDR1 and CDR2 are SEHNR and FQNEAQ (reference sequence). The CDR3 length is 13 residues. V trimming: 2 bases; J trimming: 12 bases; junction bases outside the gene matches: 6. In DNA form, the CDR3 reads TGTGCCAGCAGCTTATCACGGGAGGGGGGGCAGTTCTTC. Protein product: CASSLSREGGQFF.

The gene calls are TRBV19 and TRBJ2-1, with 7 positions matching TRBD2. There are 16 residues in the CDR3. CDR1 LNHDA and CDR2 SQIVND come from the germline V gene (reference sequence). The CDR3 sequence is CAPVWSGESSYNEQFF. The CDR3 bases are TGTGCGCCGGTGTGGAGCGGGGAGAGCTCCTACAATGAGCAGTTCTTC.

This chain joins TRBV19 and TRBJ2-5; D gene unclear. V was cut by 6 bases and J by 4 bases, with 12 bases left in between. Per the germline V gene, CDR1 is LNHDA and CDR2 is SQIVND (reference sequence). The CDR3 extends over 13 amino acids. The CDR3: CASSTRWGETQYF. CDR3 DNA: TGTGCCAGTAGCACTCGATGGGGAGAGACCCAGTACTTC. Full variable domain (remainder filled in from reference TRBV19 and TRBJ2-5): DGGITQSPKYLFRKEGQNVTLSCEQNLNHDAMYWYRQDPGQGLRLIYYSQIVNDFQKGDIAEGYSVSREKKESFPLTVTSAQKNPTAFYLCASSTRWGETQYFGPGTRLLVL.

The chain carries TRBV9 and TRBJ2-3; 8 positions match TRBD2. CDR3 length equals 21 residues. V shed 2 bases, J shed 3 bases, and the junction held 23 bases outside the gene matches. Germline V lookup: CDR1 SGDLS, CDR2 YYNGEE. Written as DNA, the CDR3 is TGTGCCAGCAGCGTTTCTAGCGTTGGGAATCGAGCGGGAGCTGTAACAGATACGCAGTATTTT. It specifies CASSVSSVGNRAGAVTDTQYF.

This clone was seen a single time. V and J are TRBV30 and TRBJ1-3, with D maybe TRBD1 (6 bases). The germline V gene encodes CDR1 GTSNPN and CDR2 SVGIG (reference sequence). The CDR3 covers 14 residues. The V end was cut by 7 bases, the J end by 5 bases, with 18 bases between. CDR3 loop: CAFGTRPRRNTIYF. Written as DNA, the CDR3 is TGTGCCTTTGGGACACGGCCACGTAGAAACACCATATATTTT.

The chain couples TRBV28 to TRBJ2-7; 9 nucleotides agree with TRBD2. The trim removed 8 bases at V and 4 bases at J, leaving 24 bases unmatched. CDR3 length: 19 residues. Germline CDR1 MDHEN, CDR2 SYDVKM. The CDR3 region has the DNA TGTGCCAGCCGTGCGGTTCCGACAAGTATAGCGGGAGTCGGGTACGAGCAGTACTTC. The encoded protein is CASRAVPTSIAGVGYEQYF.

The chain employs TRBV28 and TRBJ1-5; 7 nucleotides align to TRBD1. J was trimmed by 2 bases and V by 8 bases; bases with no gene match: 6. This CDR3 spans 14 amino acids. Germline CDR1 is MDHEN and CDR2 is SYDVKM. In nucleotides, the CDR3 is TGTGCCAGCCTTACCGGGACAGGCAATCAGCCCCAGCATTTT. Translated, it gives CASLTGTGNQPQHF.